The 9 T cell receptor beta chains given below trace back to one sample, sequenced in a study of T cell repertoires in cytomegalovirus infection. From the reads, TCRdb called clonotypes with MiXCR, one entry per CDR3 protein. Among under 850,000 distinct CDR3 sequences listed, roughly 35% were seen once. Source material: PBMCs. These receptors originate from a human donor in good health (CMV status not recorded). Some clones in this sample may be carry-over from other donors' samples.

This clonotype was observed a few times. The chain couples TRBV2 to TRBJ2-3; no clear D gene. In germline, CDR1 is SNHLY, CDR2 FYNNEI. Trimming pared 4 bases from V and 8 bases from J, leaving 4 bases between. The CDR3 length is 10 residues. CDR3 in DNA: TGTGCCAGCAGTGCGGGTACGCAGTATTTT. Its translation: CASSAGTQYF.

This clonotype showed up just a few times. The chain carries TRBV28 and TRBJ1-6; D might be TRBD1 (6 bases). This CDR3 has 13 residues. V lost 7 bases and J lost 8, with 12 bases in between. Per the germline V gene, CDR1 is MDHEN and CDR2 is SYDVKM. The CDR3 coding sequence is TGTGCCAGCACCCCCTCAGGGGATTCACCCCTCCACTTT. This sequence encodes CASTPSGDSPLHF.

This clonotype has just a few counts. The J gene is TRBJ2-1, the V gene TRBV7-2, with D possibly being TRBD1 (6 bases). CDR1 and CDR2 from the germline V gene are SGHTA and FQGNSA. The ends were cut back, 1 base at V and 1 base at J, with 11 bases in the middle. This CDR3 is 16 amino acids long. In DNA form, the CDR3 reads TGTGCCAGCAGCTTAGGAGCTAGGGGGTCCTACAATGAGCAGTTCTTC. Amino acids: CASSLGARGSYNEQFF.

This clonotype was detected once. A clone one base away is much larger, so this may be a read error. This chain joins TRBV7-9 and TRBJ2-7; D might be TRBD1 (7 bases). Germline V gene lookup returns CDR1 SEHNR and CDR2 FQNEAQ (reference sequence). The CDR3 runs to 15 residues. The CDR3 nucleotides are TGTGCCAGCAGCTTTGGGGCGGGACAGTTATACGAGCATTACTTC. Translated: CASSFGAGQLYEHYF.

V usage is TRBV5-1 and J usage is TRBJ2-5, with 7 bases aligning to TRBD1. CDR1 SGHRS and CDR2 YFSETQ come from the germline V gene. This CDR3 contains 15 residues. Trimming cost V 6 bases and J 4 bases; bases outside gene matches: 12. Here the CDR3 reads CASKPTGALGETQYF. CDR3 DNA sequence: TGCGCCAGCAAGCCTACAGGGGCCCTCGGAGAGACCCAGTACTTC.

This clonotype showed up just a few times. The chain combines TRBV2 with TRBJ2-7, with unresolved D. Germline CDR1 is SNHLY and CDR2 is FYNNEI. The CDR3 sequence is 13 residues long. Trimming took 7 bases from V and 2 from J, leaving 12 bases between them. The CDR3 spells CASTPDLAYEQYF. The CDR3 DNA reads TGTGCCAGCACGCCGGACCTAGCCTACGAGCAGTACTTC.

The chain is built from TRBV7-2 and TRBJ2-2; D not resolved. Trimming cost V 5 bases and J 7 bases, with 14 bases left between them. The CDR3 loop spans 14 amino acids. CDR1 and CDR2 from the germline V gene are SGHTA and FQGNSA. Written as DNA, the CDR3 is TGTGCCAGCAGCCCACGACGGTTAGGCGGGGAGCTGTTTTTT. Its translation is CASSPRRLGGELFF.

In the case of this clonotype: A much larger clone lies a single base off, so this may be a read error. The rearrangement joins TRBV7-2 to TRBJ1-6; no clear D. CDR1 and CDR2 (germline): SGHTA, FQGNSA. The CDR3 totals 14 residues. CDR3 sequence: CASSSRHGLSTLHF. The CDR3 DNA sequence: TGTGCCAGCAGCTCCAGACACGGACTTTCAACCCTCCACTTT.

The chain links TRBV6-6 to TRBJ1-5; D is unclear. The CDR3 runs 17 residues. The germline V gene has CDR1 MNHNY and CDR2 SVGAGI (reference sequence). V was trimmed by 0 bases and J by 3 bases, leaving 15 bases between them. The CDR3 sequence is CASSYSLPRRYNQPQHF. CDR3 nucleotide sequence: TGTGCCAGCAGTTACTCGTTACCGAGACGGTACAATCAGCCCCAGCATTTT.